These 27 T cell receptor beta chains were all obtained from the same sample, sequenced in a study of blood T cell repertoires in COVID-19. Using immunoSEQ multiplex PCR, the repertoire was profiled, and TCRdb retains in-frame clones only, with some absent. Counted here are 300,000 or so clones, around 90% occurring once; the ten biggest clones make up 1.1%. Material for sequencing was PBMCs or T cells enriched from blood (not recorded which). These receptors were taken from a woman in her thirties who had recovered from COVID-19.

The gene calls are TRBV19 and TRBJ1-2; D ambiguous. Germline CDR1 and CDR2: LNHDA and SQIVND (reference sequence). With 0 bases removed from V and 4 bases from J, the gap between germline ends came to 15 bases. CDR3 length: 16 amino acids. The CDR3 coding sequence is TGTGCCAGTAGTATAGAAACTTCGGGGAGCGCCTATGGCTACACCTTC. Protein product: CASSIETSGSAYGYTF.

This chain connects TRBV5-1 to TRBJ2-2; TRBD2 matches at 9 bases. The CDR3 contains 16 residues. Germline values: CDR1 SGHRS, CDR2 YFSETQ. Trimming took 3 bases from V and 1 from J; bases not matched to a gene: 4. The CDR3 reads CASSYSGRGNTGELFF. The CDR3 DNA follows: TGCGCCAGCAGCTATAGCGGGAGAGGGAACACCGGGGAGCTGTTTTTT.

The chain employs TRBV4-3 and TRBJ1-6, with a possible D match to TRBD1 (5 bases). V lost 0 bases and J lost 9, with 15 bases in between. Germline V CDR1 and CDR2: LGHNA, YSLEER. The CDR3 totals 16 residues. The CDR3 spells CASSQDGFGRGSPLHF. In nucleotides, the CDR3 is TGCGCCAGCAGCCAAGATGGTTTCGGAAGGGGTTCACCCCTCCACTTT.

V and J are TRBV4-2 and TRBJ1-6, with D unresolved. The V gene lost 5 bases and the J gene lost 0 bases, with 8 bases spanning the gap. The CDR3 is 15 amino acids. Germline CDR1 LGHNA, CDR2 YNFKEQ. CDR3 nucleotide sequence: TGTGCCAGCAGCGAATTGAGCTCCTATAATTCACCCCTCCACTTT. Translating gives CASSELSSYNSPLHF.

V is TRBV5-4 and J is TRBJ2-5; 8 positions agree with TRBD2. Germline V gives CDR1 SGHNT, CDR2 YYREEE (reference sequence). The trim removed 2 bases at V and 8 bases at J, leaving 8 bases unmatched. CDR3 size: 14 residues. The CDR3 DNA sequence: TGTGCCAGCAGCTTTGGTAGCGGGGTACAAACCCAGTACTTC. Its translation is CASSFGSGVQTQYF.

The CDR3 here is CASSKGQGRNEQYF. In DNA, the CDR3 is TGTGCCAGCTCCAAGGGACAGGGCAGGAACGAGCAGTACTTC. This chain links TRBV18 with TRBJ2-7, with 9 bases matching TRBD1. CDR1 is KGHSH, CDR2 LQKENI, per germline. The CDR3 is 14 amino acids. Trimming took 6 bases from V and 5 from J; bases not matched to a gene: 8.

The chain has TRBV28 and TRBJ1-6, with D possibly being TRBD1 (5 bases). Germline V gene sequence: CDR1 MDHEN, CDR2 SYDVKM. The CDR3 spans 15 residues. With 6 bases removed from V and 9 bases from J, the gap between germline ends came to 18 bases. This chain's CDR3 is CASSSPGSMSSPLHF. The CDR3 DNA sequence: TGTGCCAGCAGCTCCCCAGGGTCGATGAGTTCACCCCTCCACTTT.

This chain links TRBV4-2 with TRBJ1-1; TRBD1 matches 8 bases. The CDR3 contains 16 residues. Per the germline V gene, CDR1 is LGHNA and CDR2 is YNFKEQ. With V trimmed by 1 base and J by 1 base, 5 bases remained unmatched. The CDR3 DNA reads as TGTGCCAGCAGCCAAGCCCAGGGGGCCGAGAACACTGAAGCTTTCTTT. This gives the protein CASSQAQGAENTEAFF.

The chain's CDR3 is CASSSMGQSNQPQHF. In DNA, the CDR3 is TGTGCCAGTAGCAGCATGGGACAGAGCAATCAGCCCCAGCATTTT. The chain links TRBV19 to TRBJ1-5; 7 bases agree with TRBD1. Per germline, CDR1 LNHDA and CDR2 SQIVND (reference sequence). V lost 6 bases, J lost 1 base, and 6 bases stayed unmatched. The CDR3 runs 15 residues. Variable domain in full (rest from reference TRBV19 and TRBJ1-5): DGGITQSPKYLFRKEGQNVTLSCEQNLNHDAMYWYRQDPGQGLRLIYYSQIVNDFQKGDIAEGYSVSREKKESFPLTVTSAQKNPTAFYLCASSSMGQSNQPQHFGDGTRLSIL.

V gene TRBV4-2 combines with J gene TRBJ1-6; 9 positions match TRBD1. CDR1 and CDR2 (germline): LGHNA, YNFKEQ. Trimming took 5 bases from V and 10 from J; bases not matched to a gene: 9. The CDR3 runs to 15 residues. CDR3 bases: TGTGCCAGCAGCGCCTGGACAGGGGATGAATCACCCCTCCACTTT. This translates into CASSAWTGDESPLHF.

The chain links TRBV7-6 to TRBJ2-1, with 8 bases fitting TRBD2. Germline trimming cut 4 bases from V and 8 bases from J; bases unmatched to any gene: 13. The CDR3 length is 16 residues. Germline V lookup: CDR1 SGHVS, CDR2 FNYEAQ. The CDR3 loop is CASSSQAGTRVDEQFF. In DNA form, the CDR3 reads TGTGCCAGCAGCTCACAAGCCGGGACTAGGGTTGATGAGCAGTTCTTC.

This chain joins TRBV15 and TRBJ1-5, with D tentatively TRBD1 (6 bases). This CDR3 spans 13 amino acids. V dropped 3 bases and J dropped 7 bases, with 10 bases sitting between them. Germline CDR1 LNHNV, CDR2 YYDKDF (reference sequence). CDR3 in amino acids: CATSRDSGQPQHF. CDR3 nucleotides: TGTGCCACCAGCAGGGACAGTGGCCAGCCCCAGCATTTT.

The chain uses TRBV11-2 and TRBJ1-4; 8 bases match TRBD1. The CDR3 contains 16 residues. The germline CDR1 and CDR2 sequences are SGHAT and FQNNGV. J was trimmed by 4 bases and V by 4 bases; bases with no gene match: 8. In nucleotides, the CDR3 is TGTGCCAGCAGCTCACAAAGACAGGGGCGTAATGAAAAACTGTTTTTT. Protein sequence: CASSSQRQGRNEKLFF.

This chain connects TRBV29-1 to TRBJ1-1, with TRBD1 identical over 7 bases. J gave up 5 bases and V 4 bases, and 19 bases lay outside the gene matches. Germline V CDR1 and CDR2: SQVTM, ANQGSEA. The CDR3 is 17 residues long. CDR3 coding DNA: TGCAGCGTTGGGTGGACCGGGACAGCGGCGAAGAGGACTGAAGCTTTCTTT. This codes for CSVGWTGTAAKRTEAFF.

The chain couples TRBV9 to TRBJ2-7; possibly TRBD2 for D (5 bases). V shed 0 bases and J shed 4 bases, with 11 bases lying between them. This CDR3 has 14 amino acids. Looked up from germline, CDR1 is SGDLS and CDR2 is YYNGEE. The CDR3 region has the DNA TGTGCCAGCAGCGTAGTGAGCGGTCAATACGAGCAGTACTTC. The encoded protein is CASSVVSGQYEQYF.

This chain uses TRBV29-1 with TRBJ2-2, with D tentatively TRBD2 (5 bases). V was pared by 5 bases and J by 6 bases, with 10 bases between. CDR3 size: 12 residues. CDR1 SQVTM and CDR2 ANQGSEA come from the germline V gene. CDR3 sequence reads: CSVLREAGELFF. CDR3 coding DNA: TGCAGCGTTCTGAGGGAAGCCGGGGAGCTGTTTTTT.

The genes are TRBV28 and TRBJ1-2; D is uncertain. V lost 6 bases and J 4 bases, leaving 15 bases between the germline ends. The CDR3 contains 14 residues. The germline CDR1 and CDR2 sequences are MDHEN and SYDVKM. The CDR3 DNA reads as TGTGCCAGCAGCAGCGGACTGAAATCCTATGGCTACACCTTC. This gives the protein CASSSGLKSYGYTF.

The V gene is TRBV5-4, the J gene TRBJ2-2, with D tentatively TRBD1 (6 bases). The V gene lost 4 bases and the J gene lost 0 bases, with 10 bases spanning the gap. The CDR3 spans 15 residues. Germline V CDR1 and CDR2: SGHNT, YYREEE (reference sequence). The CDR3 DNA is TGTGCCAGCAGCCGAGGGACACCGAACACCGGGGAGCTGTTTTTT. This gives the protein CASSRGTPNTGELFF.

This CDR3 is CASSRRTGTATGELFF. The CDR3 bases are TGCGCCAGCAGCCGGAGGACAGGGACAGCCACCGGGGAGCTGTTTTTT. The chain is built from TRBV4-3 and TRBJ2-2; TRBD1 matches at 8 bases. Germline CDR1 LGHNA, CDR2 YSLEER. The CDR3 covers 16 residues. With V trimmed by 4 bases and J by 4 bases, 8 bases remained unmatched.

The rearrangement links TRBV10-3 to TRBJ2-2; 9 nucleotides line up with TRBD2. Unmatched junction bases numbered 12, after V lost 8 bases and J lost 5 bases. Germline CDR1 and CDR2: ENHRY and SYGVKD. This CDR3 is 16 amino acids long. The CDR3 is CAIARRLADKTGELFF. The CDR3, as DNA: TGTGCCATCGCCCGCCGACTAGCGGATAAAACCGGGGAGCTGTTTTTT.

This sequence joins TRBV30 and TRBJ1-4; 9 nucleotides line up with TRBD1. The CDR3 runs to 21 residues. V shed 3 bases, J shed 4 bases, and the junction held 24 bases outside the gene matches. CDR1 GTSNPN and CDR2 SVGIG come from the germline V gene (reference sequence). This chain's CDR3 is CAWRVVAGQGNHRSLNEKLFF. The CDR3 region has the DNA TGTGCCTGGAGGGTCGTCGCGGGACAGGGCAATCATCGGTCCCTTAATGAAAAACTGTTTTTT.

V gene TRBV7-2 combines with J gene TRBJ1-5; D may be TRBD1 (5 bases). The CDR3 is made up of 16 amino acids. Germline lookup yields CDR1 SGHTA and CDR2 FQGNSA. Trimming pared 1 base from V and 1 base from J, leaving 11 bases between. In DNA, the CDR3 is TGTGCCAGCAGCTTAGTTGGGGGGATGAGCAATCAGCCCCAGCATTTT. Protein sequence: CASSLVGGMSNQPQHF.

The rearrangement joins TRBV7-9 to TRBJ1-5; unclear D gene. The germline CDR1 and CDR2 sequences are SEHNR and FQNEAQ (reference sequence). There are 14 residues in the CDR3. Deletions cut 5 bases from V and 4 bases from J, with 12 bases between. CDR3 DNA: TGTGCCAGCAGCCCCGGGGTTGGGAATCAGCCCCAGCATTTT. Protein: CASSPGVGNQPQHF.

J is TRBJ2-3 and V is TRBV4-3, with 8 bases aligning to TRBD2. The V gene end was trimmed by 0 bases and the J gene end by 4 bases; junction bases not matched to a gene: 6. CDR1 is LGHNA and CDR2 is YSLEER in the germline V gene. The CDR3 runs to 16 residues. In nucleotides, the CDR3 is TGCGCCAGCAGCCAAGATTGGCGGGAGGTTGCAGATACGCAGTATTTT. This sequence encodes CASSQDWREVADTQYF.

The CDR3 DNA sequence: TGTGCCAGCAGAGATGGGACAAGACTATACAATGAGCAGTTCTTC. Encoded protein: CASRDGTRLYNEQFF. V is TRBV2 and J is TRBJ2-1; D may be TRBD1 (6 bases). The CDR3 has 15 amino acids. Germline CDR1 reads SNHLY; CDR2 reads FYNNEI. V was clipped by 6 bases and J by 4 bases, with 16 bases between them.

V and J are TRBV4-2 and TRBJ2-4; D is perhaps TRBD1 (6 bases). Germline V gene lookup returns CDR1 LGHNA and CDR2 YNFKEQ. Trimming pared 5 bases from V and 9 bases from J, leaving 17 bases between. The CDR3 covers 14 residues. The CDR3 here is CASSSRDTPGIQYF. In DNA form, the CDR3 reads TGTGCCAGCAGCAGCCGGGACACTCCGGGCATTCAGTACTTC.

CDR3 sequence: CASSSYVIGDSPLHF. As DNA, the CDR3 is TGTGCCAGCAGTTCCTACGTTATAGGGGATTCACCCCTCCACTTT. The genes are TRBV28 and TRBJ1-6; perhaps TRBD1 as D (5 bases). CDR1 and CDR2 from the germline V gene are MDHEN and SYDVKM. The CDR3 spans 15 residues. V lost 4 bases to trimming and J lost 8 bases, with 15 bases between them.